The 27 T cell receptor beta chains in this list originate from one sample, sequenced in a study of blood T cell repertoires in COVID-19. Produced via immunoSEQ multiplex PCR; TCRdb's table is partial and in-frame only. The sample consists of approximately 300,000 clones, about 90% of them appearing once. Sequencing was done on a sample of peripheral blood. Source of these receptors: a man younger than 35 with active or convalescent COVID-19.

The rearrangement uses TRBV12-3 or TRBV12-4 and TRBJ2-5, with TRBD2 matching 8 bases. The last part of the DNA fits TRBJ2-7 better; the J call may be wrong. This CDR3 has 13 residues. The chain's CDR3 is CASSLGLAYEQYF. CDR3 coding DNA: TGTGCCAGCAGCCTAGGACTAGCTTACGAGCAGTACTTC.

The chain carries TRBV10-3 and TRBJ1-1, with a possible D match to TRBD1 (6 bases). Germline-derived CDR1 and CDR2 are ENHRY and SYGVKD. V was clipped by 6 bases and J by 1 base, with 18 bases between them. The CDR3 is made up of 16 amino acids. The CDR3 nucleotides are TGTGCCATCAGCACATTGACAGGTAAAGGGAACACTGAAGCTTTCTTT. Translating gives CAISTLTGKGNTEAFF.

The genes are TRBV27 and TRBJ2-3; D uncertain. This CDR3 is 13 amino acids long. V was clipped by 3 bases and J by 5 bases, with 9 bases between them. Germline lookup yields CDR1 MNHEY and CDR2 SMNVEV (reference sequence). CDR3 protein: CASSLARGDTQYF. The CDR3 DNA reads TGTGCCAGCAGTTTGGCTCGCGGAGATACGCAGTATTTT.

CDR3 protein: CASSPPPRRARGNEQFF. The CDR3 DNA reads TGTGCCAGCAGCCCTCCCCCTAGGAGGGCCAGGGGGAATGAGCAGTTCTTC. The V call is TRBV7-9, the J call TRBJ2-1; perhaps TRBD1 as D (7 bases). CDR3 size: 17 residues. Germline-derived CDR1 and CDR2 are SEHNR and FQNEAQ (reference sequence). V dropped 5 bases and J dropped 7 bases, with 24 bases sitting between them.

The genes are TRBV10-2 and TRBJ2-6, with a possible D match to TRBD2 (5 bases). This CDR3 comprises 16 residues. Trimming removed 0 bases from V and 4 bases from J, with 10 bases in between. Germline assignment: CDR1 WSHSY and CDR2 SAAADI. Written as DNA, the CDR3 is TGCGCCAGCAGTGAGTCGCTGGGGAGAGGGGCCAACGTCCTGACTTTC. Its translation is CASSESLGRGANVLTF.

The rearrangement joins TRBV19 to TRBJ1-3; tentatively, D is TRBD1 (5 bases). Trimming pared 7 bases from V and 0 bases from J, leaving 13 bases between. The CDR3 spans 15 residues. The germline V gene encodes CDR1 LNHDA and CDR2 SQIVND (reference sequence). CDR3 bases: TGTGCCAGTAAGGCAGGGCCATTCTCTGGAAACACCATATATTTT. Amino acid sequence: CASKAGPFSGNTIYF.

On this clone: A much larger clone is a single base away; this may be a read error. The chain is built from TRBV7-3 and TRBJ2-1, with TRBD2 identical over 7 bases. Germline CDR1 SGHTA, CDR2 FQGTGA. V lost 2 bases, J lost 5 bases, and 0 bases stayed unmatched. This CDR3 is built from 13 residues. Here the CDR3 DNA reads TGTGCCAGCAGCTTACTAGCGGACAATGAGCAGTTCTTC. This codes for CASSLLADNEQFF.

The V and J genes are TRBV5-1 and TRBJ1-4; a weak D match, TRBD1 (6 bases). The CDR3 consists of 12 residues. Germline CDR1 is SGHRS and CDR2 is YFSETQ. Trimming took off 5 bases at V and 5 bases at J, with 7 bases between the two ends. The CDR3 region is CASRDRNEKLFF. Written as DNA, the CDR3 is TGCGCCAGCAGGGACAGAAATGAAAAACTGTTTTTT.

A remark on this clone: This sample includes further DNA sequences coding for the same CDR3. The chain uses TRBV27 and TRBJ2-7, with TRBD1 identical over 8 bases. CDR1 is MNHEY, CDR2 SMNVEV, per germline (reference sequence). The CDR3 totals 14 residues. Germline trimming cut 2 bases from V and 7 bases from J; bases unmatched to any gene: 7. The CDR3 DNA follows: TGTGCCAGCAGTTTAACCAGACAGGGGCGGGAGCAGTACTTC. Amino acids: CASSLTRQGREQYF.

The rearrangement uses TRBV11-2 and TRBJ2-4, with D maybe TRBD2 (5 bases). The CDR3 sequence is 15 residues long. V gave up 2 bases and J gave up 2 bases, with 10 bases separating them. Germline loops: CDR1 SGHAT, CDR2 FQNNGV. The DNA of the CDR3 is TGTGCCAGCAGCTTATACGGGGTTACCAAAAACATTCAGTACTTC. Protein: CASSLYGVTKNIQYF.

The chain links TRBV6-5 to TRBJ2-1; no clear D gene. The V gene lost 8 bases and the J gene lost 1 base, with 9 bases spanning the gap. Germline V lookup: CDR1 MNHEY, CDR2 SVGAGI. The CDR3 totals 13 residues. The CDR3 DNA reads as TGTGCCAGCTCTCGTCAGTCCTACAATGAGCAGTTCTTC. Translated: CASSRQSYNEQFF.

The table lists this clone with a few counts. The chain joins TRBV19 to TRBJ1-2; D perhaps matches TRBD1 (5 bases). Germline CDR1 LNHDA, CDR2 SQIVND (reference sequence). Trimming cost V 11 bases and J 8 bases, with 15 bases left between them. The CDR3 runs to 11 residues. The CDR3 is CASRGGIGYTF. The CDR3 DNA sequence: TGTGCCTCCCGGGGGGGTATAGGCTACACCTTC.

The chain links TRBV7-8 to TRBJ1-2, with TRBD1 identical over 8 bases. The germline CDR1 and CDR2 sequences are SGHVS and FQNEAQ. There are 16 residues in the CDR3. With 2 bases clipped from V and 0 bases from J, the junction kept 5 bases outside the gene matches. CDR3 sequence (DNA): TGTGCCAGCAGCTTAACGGACAGGGTGGCTAACTATGGCTACACCTTC. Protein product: CASSLTDRVANYGYTF. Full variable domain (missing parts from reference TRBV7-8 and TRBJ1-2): GAGVSQSPRYKVAKRGQDVALRCDPISGHVSLFWYQQALGQGPEFLTYFQNEAQLDKSGLPSDRFFAERPEGSVSTLKIQRTQQEDSAVYLCASSLTDRVANYGYTFGSGTRLTVV.

The CDR3 DNA reads as TGTGCCAGCAGCTTGGGTCAGGGGGCCACCCAAGAGACCCAGTACTTC. This codes for CASSLGQGATQETQYF. This chain joins TRBV5-4 and TRBJ2-5; TRBD1 matches 8 bases. The CDR3 sequence is 16 residues long. Germline V gene sequence: CDR1 SGHNT, CDR2 YYREEE (reference sequence). Trimming took 0 bases from V and 1 from J; bases not matched to a gene: 5.

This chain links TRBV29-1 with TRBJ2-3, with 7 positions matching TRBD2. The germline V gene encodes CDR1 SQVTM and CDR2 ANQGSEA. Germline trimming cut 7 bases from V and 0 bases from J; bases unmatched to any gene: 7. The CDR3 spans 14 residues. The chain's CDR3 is CSDRGGTSTDTQYF. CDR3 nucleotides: TGCAGCGATCGGGGAGGGACTAGCACAGATACGCAGTATTTT.

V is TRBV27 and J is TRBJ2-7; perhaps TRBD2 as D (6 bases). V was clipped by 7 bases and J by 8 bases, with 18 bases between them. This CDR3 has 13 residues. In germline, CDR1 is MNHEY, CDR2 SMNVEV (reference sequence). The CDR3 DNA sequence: TGTGCCAGCACTCCTACCTCGGGGGTCAAGCAGTACTTC. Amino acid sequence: CASTPTSGVKQYF.

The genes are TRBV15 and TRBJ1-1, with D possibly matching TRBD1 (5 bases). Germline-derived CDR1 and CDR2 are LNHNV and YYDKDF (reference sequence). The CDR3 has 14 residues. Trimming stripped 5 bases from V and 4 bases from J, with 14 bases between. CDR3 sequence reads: CATSPQGGITEAFF. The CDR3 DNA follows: TGTGCCACCAGCCCCCAGGGAGGGATCACTGAAGCTTTCTTT.

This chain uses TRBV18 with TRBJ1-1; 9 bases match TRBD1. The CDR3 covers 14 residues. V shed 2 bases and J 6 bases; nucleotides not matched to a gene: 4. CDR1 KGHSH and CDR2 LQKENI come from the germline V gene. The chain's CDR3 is CASSPGTGRAEAFF. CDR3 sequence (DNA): TGTGCCAGCTCACCAGGGACAGGGCGGGCTGAAGCTTTCTTT.

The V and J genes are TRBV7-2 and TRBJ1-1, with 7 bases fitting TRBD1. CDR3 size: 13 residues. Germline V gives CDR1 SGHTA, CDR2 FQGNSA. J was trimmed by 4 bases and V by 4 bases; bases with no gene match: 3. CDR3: CASSYAGGTEAFF. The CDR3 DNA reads TGTGCCAGCAGCTATGCAGGGGGCACTGAAGCTTTCTTT.

CDR3 DNA: TGCGCCAGCAGCTTGGCCTTAAACGCCAGGGCCTACGAGCAGTACTTC. Its translation: CASSLALNARAYEQYF. V is TRBV5-1 and J is TRBJ2-7; D might be TRBD1 (5 bases). The CDR3 loop spans 16 amino acids. The V and J ends lost 0 bases and 2 bases respectively, with 15 bases between them. CDR1 is SGHRS, CDR2 YFSETQ, per germline.

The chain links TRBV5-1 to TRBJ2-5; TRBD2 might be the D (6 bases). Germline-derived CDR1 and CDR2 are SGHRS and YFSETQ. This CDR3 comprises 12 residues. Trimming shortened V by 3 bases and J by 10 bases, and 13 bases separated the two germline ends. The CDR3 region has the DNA TGCGCCAGCAGCTCGGGTCTGACTAGCCAGTACTTC. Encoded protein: CASSSGLTSQYF.

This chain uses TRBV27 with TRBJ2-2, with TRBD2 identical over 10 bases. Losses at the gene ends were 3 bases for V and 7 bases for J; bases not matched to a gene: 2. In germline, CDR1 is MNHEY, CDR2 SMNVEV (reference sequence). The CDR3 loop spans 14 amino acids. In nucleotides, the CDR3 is TGTGCCAGCAGTTTTACTAGCGGGAACGGGGAGCTGTTTTTT. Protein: CASSFTSGNGELFF.

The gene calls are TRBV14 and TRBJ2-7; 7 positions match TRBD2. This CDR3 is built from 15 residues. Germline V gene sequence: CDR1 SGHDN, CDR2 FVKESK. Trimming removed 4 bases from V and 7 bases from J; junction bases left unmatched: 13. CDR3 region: CASSPYGLVGEEQYF. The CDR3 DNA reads TGTGCCAGCAGCCCTTACGGACTAGTAGGCGAGGAGCAGTACTTC.

CDR3 nucleotide sequence: TGTGCCAGCAGCTTGTATCCCCTGAATGAGCAGTTCTTC. Translation: CASSLYPLNEQFF. V is TRBV5-6 and J is TRBJ2-1; D not certain. The CDR3 runs to 13 residues. Trimming stripped 1 base from V and 7 bases from J, with 9 bases between. Germline-derived CDR1 and CDR2 are SGHDT and YYEEEE.

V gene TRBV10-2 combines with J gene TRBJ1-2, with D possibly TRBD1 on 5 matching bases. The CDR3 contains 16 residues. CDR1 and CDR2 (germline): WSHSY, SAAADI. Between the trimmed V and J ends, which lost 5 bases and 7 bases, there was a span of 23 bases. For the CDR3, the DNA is TGCGCCAGCAGTCGCACACCTGAAAGGGGTGAATCTGGCTACACCTTC. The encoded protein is CASSRTPERGESGYTF.

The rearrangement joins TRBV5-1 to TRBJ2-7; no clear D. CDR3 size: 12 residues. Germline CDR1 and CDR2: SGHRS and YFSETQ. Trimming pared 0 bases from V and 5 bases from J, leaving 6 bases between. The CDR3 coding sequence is TGCGCCAGCAGCTTGGTCTCAGACGAGCAGTACTTC. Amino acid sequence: CASSLVSDEQYF.

CDR3 loop: CASSYQSSYGYTF. In DNA, the CDR3 is TGTGCCAGCAGTTACCAATCTAGTTATGGCTACACCTTC. V gene TRBV6-5 combines with J gene TRBJ1-2; D gene unclear. Trimming stripped 2 bases from V and 5 bases from J, with 9 bases between. The CDR3 has 13 amino acids. CDR1 is MNHEY, CDR2 SVGAGI, per germline.